Described below is a single T cell receptor beta chain sequence and its context. The sample is drawn from a study of blood T cell repertoires in COVID-19. CDR1 is MNHEY, CDR2 SVGAGI, per germline. The length of the CDR3 is 13 residues. The V end lost 7 bases, the J end lost 2 bases, and 10 bases lay between the germline ends. As originally analysed: Reference gene primer amplification yielded estimated nucleated cell counts. Produced via immunoSEQ multiplex PCR; TCRdb's table is partial and in-frame only. Clone size and V and J calls were adopted from that table, with D and trimming inferred from the DNA. The top ten hold 0.3% to 0.4% of the sample, which has roughly 42,000 clones, roughly 92% seen once.

The sequence was obtained from a man between 50 and 59 years old with COVID-19, enrolled during active disease. Material: peripheral blood. The chain recombines TRBV6-5 with TRBJ2-3; D gene ambiguous. In DNA form, the CDR3 reads TGTGCCAGCAAGAGTCTAGTCACAGATACGCAGTATTTT. It codes for CASKSLVTDTQYF.